The clone carrying this TCR beta chain was seen more than once but under ten times. In TCRdb, the RT-PCR reads were re-called with MiXCR into one record per CDR3 protein. The sample yields about 530,000 distinct CDR3 sequences, under 15% seen once. The CDR3 spans 17 residues. The V end was cut by 4 bases, the J end by 5 bases, with 24 bases between. CDR1 and CDR2 from the germline V gene are SGDLS and YYNGEE. This specimen comes from a study of response to subunit inactivated influenza vaccine. The TCR originated in a man in his fifties who received an inactivated influenza vaccine. The rearrangement uses TRBV9 and TRBJ2-5, with D possibly matching TRBD2 (7 bases). The material sequenced was PBMCs from blood, taken 35 to 45 days after vaccination. CDR3 sequence reads: CASSSKPGEGRWETQYF. CDR3 nucleotide sequence: TGTGCCAGCAGCTCGAAGCCAGGGGAGGGCCGATGGGAGACCCAGTACTTC.